This TCR beta chain is from a study of beta chain features in type 1 diabetes. Study details: Similarity in age, gender and cell yields was seen between patients and healthy donors. Points from the study as a whole: TCRB CDR3s were moderately but significantly shorter in Type 1 diabetes patients in all four CD4+ subsets. Still unanswered here is whether HLA type influences TCRB rearrangement. Insertions were fewer and deletions more numerous at VDJ junctions in type 1 diabetes patients.

On this clone: Its antigen is currently unknown.

The CDR3 is 14 amino acids. Trimming at V came to 6 bases and at J to 1 base, leaving 3 bases not matched to a gene. CDR1 and CDR2 (germline): SNHLY, FYNNEI. Of the isolated RNA, all was reverse transcribed, and so the sequenced material was expressed TCRB transcripts. Some clones are missing from TCRdb's copy, which holds only in-frame ones; the method was immunoSEQ multiplex PCR. The sample records hundreds of thousands of clones, around 15% being singletons. Sorted populations all exceeded 95% purity. This receptor was taken from a man aged 18 to 35 with type 1 diabetes. The sequencing input was naive CD4+ T cells from blood. The chain is built from TRBV2 and TRBJ1-5; 7 positions agree with TRBD1. As DNA, the CDR3 is TGTGCCAGCAGAGGGGGCTTAAGCAATCAGCCCCAGCATTTT. Translated, it gives CASRGGLSNQPQHF.